A selection of T cell receptor beta chains follows, all from one sample in a study of a mutant IDH1 vaccine in newly diagnosed glioma. Assay: immunoSEQ multiplex PCR; the TCRdb copy retains only in-frame clones and omits some. The table has approximately 35,000 clones, around 87% seen once. These receptors' targets are unknown. The source material was PBMCs, sampled from a glioma patient whose treatment included an IDH1 peptide vaccine. All receptors derive from a man aged 40-50 years with glioma. Both conserved end residues are part of each CDR3. Each record gives: J gene, clone size, D gene, V gene, CDR3 protein, CDR3 DNA. A D gene is named only where the DNA matches it firmly. The size of a clone is reported for some rows only, either as once, few or many, or as a class for expanded clones.

>TRBJ1-5|NA|NA|TRBV15
CATSNWGGNQPQHF
TGTGCCACCAGCAACTGGGGTGGCAATCAGCCCCAGCATTTT
>TRBJ2-7|NA|TRBD2|TRBV5-4
CASSPSSGRAYEQYF
TGTGCCAGCAGCCCGTCTAGCGGGAGAGCCTACGAGCAGTACTTC
>TRBJ2-7|NA|TRBD1|TRBV7-2
CASSPGTGGLEEQYF
TGTGCCAGCAGCCCCGGGACAGGGGGCCTTGAAGAGCAGTACTTC
>TRBJ1-2|NA|NA|TRBV4-2
CASSQDTVYYGYTF
TGTGCCAGCAGCCAAGATACAGTTTACTATGGCTACACCTTC
>TRBJ1-2|NA|TRBD1|TRBV15
CATSLQASGGYGYTF
TGTGCCACCAGCCTTCAGGCCTCAGGGGGCTATGGCTACACCTTC
>TRBJ1-1|NA|NA|TRBV19
CASSIQGSNAEAFF
TGTGCCAGTAGTATACAGGGGAGCAACGCTGAAGCTTTCTTT
>TRBJ1-5|NA|TRBD1|TRBV6-5
CASSRQGGQPQHF
TGTGCCAGCAGTCGACAGGGCGGCCAGCCCCAGCATTTT
>TRBJ1-1|few|NA|TRBV28
CASSSWDKLNTEAFF
TGTGCCAGCAGTTCGTGGGACAAATTGAACACTGAAGCTTTCTTT
>TRBJ2-7|NA|NA|TRBV5-4
CASSLGPLGGASGEQYF
TGTGCCAGCAGCTTGGGGCCCTTGGGTGGGGCCTCGGGGGAGCAGTACTTC
>TRBJ2-5|NA|NA|TRBV25-1
CASSLSGQTQYF
TGTGCCAGCAGCCTAAGTGGGCAGACCCAGTACTTC
>TRBJ2-2|NA|TRBD1|TRBV28
CASRTRQGRTPGELFF
TGTGCCAGCAGAACAAGACAGGGGAGAACGCCCGGGGAGCTGTTTTTT
>TRBJ2-1|once|TRBD1|TRBV5-4
CASSTPGQGAYNEQFF
TGTGCCAGCAGTACCCCTGGACAGGGGGCCTACAATGAGCAGTTCTTC
>TRBJ2-5|NA|NA|TRBV18
CASSPPGVIRTEYQETQYF
TGTGCCAGCTCACCACCGGGGGTCATAAGGACAGAGTACCAAGAGACCCAGTACTTC
>TRBJ1-6|NA|NA|TRBV28
CASSLVEGALHF
TGTGCCAGCAGTTTAGTGGAGGGGGCCCTCCACTTT
>TRBJ1-2|few|NA|TRBV14
CASSPLSPSPEIYGYTF
TGTGCCAGCAGCCCTCTCTCCCCCAGCCCCGAGATCTATGGCTACACCTTC
>TRBJ2-5|NA|NA|TRBV7-8
CASSNYRETQYF
TGTGCCAGCAGCAACTACCGGGAGACCCAGTACTTC
>TRBJ2-3|NA|TRBD2|TRBV4-2
CASSPRTSGGDSDTQYF
TGTGCCAGCAGCCCACGGACTAGCGGGGGGGATTCGGATACGCAGTATTTT
>TRBJ1-1|NA|NA|TRBV5-1
CASRADRQQNTEAFF
TGCGCCAGCAGGGCGGATCGCCAGCAGAACACTGAAGCTTTCTTT
>TRBJ1-5|NA|NA|TRBV5-5
CASSLTSGDQPQHF
TGTGCCAGCAGCTTGACAAGTGGGGATCAGCCCCAGCATTTT
>TRBJ1-2|NA|NA|TRBV11-2
CASRPPGREEGGYTF
TGTGCCAGCAGGCCCCCCGGGAGGGAAGAAGGTGGCTACACCTTC
>TRBJ2-1|NA|NA|TRBV7-6
CASSLAGALLGEQFF
TGTGCCAGCAGCTTAGCGGGAGCCCTTTTGGGTGAGCAGTTCTTC
>TRBJ2-1|NA|NA|TRBV7-3
CASSPAGYNEQFF
TGTGCCAGCAGCCCCGCCGGGTACAATGAGCAGTTCTTC
>TRBJ1-1|NA|TRBD1|TRBV7-2
CASSLDGTGDTEAFF
TGTGCCAGCAGCTTAGATGGGACAGGGGACACTGAAGCTTTCTTT
>TRBJ2-1|NA|TRBD2|TRBV7-2
CASSLAGGPDEQFF
TGTGCCAGCAGCTTAGCGGGAGGGCCCGATGAGCAGTTCTTC
>TRBJ1-2|NA|TRBD1|TRBV5-5
CASSRDRDYGYTF
TGTGCCAGCAGCCGGGACAGAGACTATGGCTACACCTTC
>TRBJ1-3|NA|NA|TRBV7-6
CASSLALGGSGNTIYF
TGTGCCAGCAGCTTAGCGCTGGGGGGCTCTGGAAACACCATATATTTT
>TRBJ1-1|NA|NA|TRBV19
CASTRGETPVAFF
TGTGCCAGTACCAGGGGAGAGACACCTGTGGCTTTCTTT
>TRBJ2-1|NA|NA|TRBV29-1
CSVDLGEYGNEQFF
TGCAGCGTTGATCTGGGGGAGTACGGCAATGAGCAGTTCTTC
>TRBJ1-5|NA|NA|TRBV6-1
CASSEFQKNF
TGTGCCAGCAGTGAATTCCAAAAAAATTTT
>TRBJ2-7|once|NA|TRBV27
CASSLSGKPTYEQYF
TGTGCCAGCAGTCTTAGCGGCAAACCTACCTACGAGCAGTACTTC
>TRBJ1-5|NA|NA|TRBV6-1
CASSGDSEGGQPQHF
TGTGCCAGCAGTGGGGATTCGGAGGGAGGGCAGCCCCAGCATTTT
>TRBJ1-2|NA|NA|TRBV5-1
CASSPDGADGYTF
TGCGCCAGCAGCCCCGACGGCGCGGACGGCTACACCTTC
>TRBJ2-2|NA|NA|TRBV7-9
CASSEGPHNTGELFF
TGTGCCAGCAGCGAGGGACCTCATAACACCGGGGAGCTGTTTTTT
>TRBJ1-2|NA|TRBD1|TRBV27
CASSSQGAHGYTF
TGTGCCAGCAGTTCTCAGGGGGCTCATGGCTACACCTTC
>TRBJ2-2|NA|TRBD1|TRBV6-1
CASTGTGEPGELFF
TGTGCCAGCACCGGGACAGGGGAACCCGGGGAGCTGTTTTTT
>TRBJ2-1|NA|NA|TRBV27
CASSILGGGQFF
TGTGCCAGCAGTATCCTAGGGGGGGGGCAGTTCTTC
>TRBJ2-7|NA|NA|TRBV4-2
CASSQVAGTYEQYF
TGTGCCAGCAGCCAAGTCGCGGGTACCTACGAGCAGTACTTC
>TRBJ1-3|NA|NA|TRBV7-9
CASSPDSPGNTIYF
TGTGCCAGCAGCCCCGATTCGCCCGGAAACACCATATATTTT
>TRBJ2-3|NA|TRBD2|TRBV7-9
CASTSPWELAGFTDTQYF
TGTGCCAGCACTTCACCCTGGGAACTAGCGGGGTTCACAGATACGCAGTATTTT
>TRBJ1-1|few|TRBD1|TRBV7-9
CAGGDRVVTEAFF
TGTGCCGGGGGAGACAGGGTTGTGACTGAAGCTTTCTTT
>TRBJ2-1|NA|TRBD2|TRBV10-3
CAISVVSGGTSSYNEQFF
TGTGCCATCAGTGTCGTCAGCGGGGGGACGAGCTCCTACAATGAGCAGTTCTTC
>TRBJ1-1|NA|NA|TRBV6-6
CASSYGRNTEAFF
TGTGCCAGCAGTTACGGGAGAAACACTGAAGCTTTCTTT
>TRBJ1-1|NA|NA|TRBV6-5
CASSPDRWETEAFF
TGTGCCAGCAGTCCAGACAGGTGGGAAACTGAAGCTTTCTTT
>TRBJ2-1|NA|NA|TRBV5-8
CASIGEGPYNEQFF
TGTGCCAGCATCGGTGAGGGACCCTACAATGAGCAGTTCTTC
>TRBJ2-3|NA|NA|TRBV21-1
CASRKGLCTDTQYF
TGTGCCAGCAGAAAGGGACTTTGCACAGATACGCAGTATTTT
>TRBJ1-2|NA|NA|TRBV4-1
CASSQRGGSYGYTF
TGCGCCAGCAGCCAGAGAGGGGGGAGCTATGGCTACACCTTC
>TRBJ2-3|once|NA|TRBV5-6
CASSLGFFTDTQYF
TGTGCCAGCAGCCTGGGTTTCTTTACAGATACGCAGTATTTT
>TRBJ1-5|NA|NA|TRBV4-2
CASSQDTSNQPQHF
TGTGCCAGCAGCCAAGATACCAGCAATCAGCCCCAGCATTTT